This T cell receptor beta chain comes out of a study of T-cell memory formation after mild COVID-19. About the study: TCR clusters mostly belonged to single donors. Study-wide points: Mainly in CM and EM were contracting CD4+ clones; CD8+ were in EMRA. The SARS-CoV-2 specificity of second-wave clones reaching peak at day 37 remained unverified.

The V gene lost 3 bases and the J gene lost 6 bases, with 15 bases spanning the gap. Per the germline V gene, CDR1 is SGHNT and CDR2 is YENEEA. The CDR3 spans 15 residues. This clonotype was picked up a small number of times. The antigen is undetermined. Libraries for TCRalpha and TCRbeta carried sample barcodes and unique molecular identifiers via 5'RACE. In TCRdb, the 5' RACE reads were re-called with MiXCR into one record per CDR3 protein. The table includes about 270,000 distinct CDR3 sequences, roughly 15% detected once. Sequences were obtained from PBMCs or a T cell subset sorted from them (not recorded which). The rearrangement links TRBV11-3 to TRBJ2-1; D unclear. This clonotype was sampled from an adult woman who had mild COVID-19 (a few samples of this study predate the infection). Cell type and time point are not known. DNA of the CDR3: TGTGCCAGCAGCTTTGGCTCTAGTCAGGTCAATGAGCAGTTCTTC. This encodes CASSFGSSQVNEQFF.